Below, 17 T cell receptor beta chains from the same sample are listed, as sequenced in a study of human T cells and chemical hapten exposure. The time point was: patch test 1, 2 weeks after DPC sensitization. This sample's treatment: therapeutic diphenylcyclopropenone sensitization with weekly scalp DPC. Each CDR3 protein is one row after TCRdb ran MiXCR on the RACE reads. The repertoire holds 370,000 or so distinct CDR3 sequences, approximately 5.1% seen once, with around 2% in the top ten. Here the sequenced sample was whole blood, taken in connection with sensitization to the hapten diphenylcyclopropenone (DPC). The origin of the receptors is a woman aged 50 to 60 with alopecia areata. Some clones in this sample may be carry-over from other donors' samples.

The chain is built from TRBV6-2 or TRBV6-3 and TRBJ2-7; 10 nucleotides agree with TRBD2. The germline CDR1 and CDR2 sequences are MNHEY and SVGEGT. V shed 2 bases, J shed 6 bases, and the junction held 4 bases outside the gene matches. This CDR3 has 14 amino acids. This CDR3 reads CASSYTSGIGEQYF. Written as DNA, the CDR3 is TGTGCCAGCAGTTACACTAGCGGGATCGGCGAGCAGTACTTC.

The sample holds a few counts of this clonotype. V and J are TRBV6-5 and TRBJ1-2; D unclear. CDR1 is MNHEY, CDR2 SVGAGI, per germline. V lost 7 bases to trimming and J lost 1 base, with 10 bases between them. The CDR3 totals 13 residues. The CDR3 here is CASMDGYNYGYTF. CDR3 nucleotide sequence: TGTGCCAGCATGGACGGTTATAACTATGGCTACACCTTC.

There are many counts of this clonotype. The CDR3 region has the DNA TGTGCCAGCAGTCGCATCAGGGGAGGAAGCTCTGGAAACACCATATATTTT. Amino acids: CASSRIRGGSSGNTIYF. V usage is TRBV27 and J usage is TRBJ1-3; TRBD1 is a possible D gene (6 bases). Germline-derived CDR1 and CDR2 are MNHEY and SMNVEV (reference sequence). This CDR3 has 17 residues. Trimming took 5 bases from V and 0 from J, leaving 17 bases between them.

This clonotype was seen ten or more times. The chain has TRBV5-1 and TRBJ2-7, with a possible D match to TRBD1 (6 bases). The ends were cut back, 2 bases at V and 5 bases at J, with 17 bases in the middle. The germline V gene encodes CDR1 SGHRS and CDR2 YFSETQ. This CDR3 contains 15 residues. CDR3 nucleotide sequence: TGCGCCAGCAGCTTACTGGGACACCAACTCCACGAGCAGTACTTC. Its translation: CASSLLGHQLHEQYF.

This clonotype was picked up a small number of times. This rearrangement joins TRBV9 to TRBJ2-7; the match to TRBD2 covers 8 bases. The CDR3 is made up of 14 amino acids. V gave up 5 bases and J gave up 4 bases; unmatched junction bases: 8. Germline V gives CDR1 SGDLS, CDR2 YYNGEE. CDR3 sequence: CASSTTSEIYEQYF. The DNA for the CDR3 is TGTGCCAGCAGTACGACTAGCGAGATTTACGAGCAGTACTTC.

Ten or more counts support this clonotype. The chain combines TRBV11-2 with TRBJ2-6; D may match TRBD1 or TRBD2 (7 bases each). The CDR3 is 17 residues long. Trimming cost V 4 bases and J 0 bases, with 13 bases left between them. From germline, CDR1 is SGHAT and CDR2 FQNNGV. CDR3 in DNA: TGTGCCAGCAGCTCAGGGGGAGGGGCCTCTGGGGCCAACGTCCTGACTTTC. This codes for CASSSGGGASGANVLTF.

This clonotype was found many times. One end of the junction does not line up with germline, which may come from a read error. This chain uses TRBV9 with TRBJ1-5; TRBD1 is a possible D gene (6 bases). Germline V gives CDR1 SGDLS, CDR2 YYNGEE. The CDR3 sequence is 15 residues long. The CDR3, as DNA: TGTGCCAGCAGCCCAACACCCAGGGGCAACCAGCCCCAGCATTTT. Residues: CASSPTPRGNQPQHF.

This clonotype appeared many times. This chain uses TRBV5-1 with TRBJ1-1; D ambiguous. V dropped 2 bases and J dropped 4 bases, with 9 bases sitting between them. This CDR3 is built from 13 residues. Germline CDR1 SGHRS, CDR2 YFSETQ. The CDR3: CASSLGLGTEAFF. CDR3 sequence (DNA): TGCGCCAGCAGCTTAGGGCTGGGCACTGAAGCTTTCTTT.

The rearrangement links TRBV7-2 to TRBJ1-5; TRBD1 might be the D (5 bases). The germline gives CDR1 SGHTA, CDR2 FQGNSA. V shed 5 bases and J shed 4 bases, with 18 bases lying between them. This CDR3 comprises 16 residues. CDR3 DNA sequence: TGTGCCAGCAGCCGCGAAGGGGCCGGGAGGAATCAGCCCCAGCATTTT. Its translation: CASSREGAGRNQPQHF.

The chain joins TRBV29-1 to TRBJ2-1; 14 bases map to TRBD2. This CDR3 has 15 residues. The ends lost 3 bases at V and 6 bases at J; junction bases unmatched: 4. Per germline, CDR1 SQVTM and CDR2 ANQGSEA. The CDR3 nucleotides are TGCAGCGTTGAGGAGGGACTAGCGGGGGCCAATGAGCAGTTCTTC. Translating it yields CSVEEGLAGANEQFF.

This clonotype was counted between two and nine times. The V and J genes are TRBV3-1 and TRBJ1-6; D unclear. Trimming cost V 5 bases and J 10 bases, with 12 bases left between them. This CDR3 comprises 13 residues. Germline V gene data show CDR1 as LGHDT and CDR2 as YNNKEL (reference sequence). The CDR3 coding sequence is TGTGCCAGCAGCACTCAAGCCCGATCACCCCTCCACTTT. Translation gives CASSTQARSPLHF.

This clonotype was observed many times. The chain uses TRBV20-1 and TRBJ1-6; 7 bases line up with TRBD1. V shed 4 bases, J shed 3 bases, and the junction held 6 bases outside the gene matches. This CDR3 region has 15 residues. CDR1 and CDR2 from the germline V gene are DFQATT and SNEGSKA (reference sequence). The CDR3 bases are TGCAGTGCTATTATAGGGGGCCGCTATAATTCACCCCTCCACTTT. This translates into CSAIIGGRYNSPLHF.

This clonotype was recorded a few times. The V call is TRBV6-1, the J call TRBJ2-3, with D hard to call. The V end lost 7 bases, the J end lost 6 bases, and 11 bases lay between the germline ends. The CDR3 totals 12 residues. Germline lookup yields CDR1 MNHNS and CDR2 SASEGT. CDR3 sequence: CASKQVQDTQYF. The CDR3 nucleotides are TGTGCCAGCAAGCAGGTTCAGGATACGCAGTATTTT.

There are many counts of this clonotype. The rearrangement links TRBV7-9 to TRBJ1-1; tentative D call: TRBD1 (5 bases). The CDR3 runs 13 residues. The germline V gene has CDR1 SEHNR and CDR2 FQNEAQ (reference sequence). Deletions cut 7 bases from V and 2 bases from J, with 11 bases between. The CDR3, as DNA: TGTGCCAGCATGGGCAGGGCCAACACTGAAGCTTTCTTT. This gives the protein CASMGRANTEAFF.

This clonotype was seen only a few times. The genes are TRBV7-9 and TRBJ2-3, with D perhaps TRBD1 (6 bases). The germline CDR1 and CDR2 sequences are SEHNR and FQNEAQ (reference sequence). This CDR3 spans 13 amino acids. V was pared by 8 bases and J by 0 bases, with 9 bases between. The DNA for the CDR3 is TGTGCCAGCTTTCAGGGGAGCACAGATACGCAGTATTTT. As protein: CASFQGSTDTQYF.

This clonotype was seen many times. This rearrangement joins TRBV9 to TRBJ1-2; D gene unclear. Trimming removed 6 bases from V and 5 bases from J, with 8 bases in between. Germline V gene data show CDR1 as SGDLS and CDR2 as YYNGEE. There are 11 residues in the CDR3. CDR3 in DNA: TGTGCCAGCACCGGACGGTATGGCTACACCTTC. Its translation is CASTGRYGYTF. Full variable domain (outside the CDR3, taken from reference TRBV9 and TRBJ1-2): DSGVTQTPKHLITATGQRVTLRCSPRSGDLSVYWYQQSLDQGLQFLIQYYNGEERAKGNILERFSAQQFPDLHSELNLSSLELGDSALYFCASTGRYGYTFGSGTRLTVV.

This clonotype has at least ten counts. V usage is TRBV5-1 and J usage is TRBJ2-1; D gene uncertain. The CDR3 covers 13 residues. Germline V lookup: CDR1 SGHRS, CDR2 YFSETQ. Trimming removed 0 bases from V and 6 bases from J, with 7 bases in between. The CDR3 spells CASSLVRSNEQFF. The CDR3 DNA reads TGCGCCAGCAGCTTGGTCAGATCCAATGAGCAGTTCTTC.